This is a list of T cell receptor beta chains from one sample in a study of blood T cell repertoires in COVID-19. Assay used: immunoSEQ multiplex PCR; TCRdb lists only in-frame clones, some missing. The sample has tens of thousands of clones, about 80% seen once; the top ten hold under 30%. The sequenced sample was peripheral blood. The receptors stem from a human donor in a cohort sampled during active COVID-19. Each CDR3 is given without its conserved first and last residue.

cdr3_aa v_call
AISDGQGNYGYT TRBV10-3
ASSQDHGENYGYT TRBV4-1
AVQGLAGGSYEQY TRBV6-5
ASSPTASGEQY TRBV18
ASSGQGGAYEQY TRBV5-6
ATSRDRGRYNEQF TRBV15
AIGRSSYEQY TRBV7-9
ASSPLGTPEQY TRBV11-3
ASSPSYNEETQY TRBV18
ASSVGLGRPYGYT TRBV7-2
ASNGQGWNSPLH TRBV2
ATRETAGTEAF TRBV24-1
ASSELTGYQPQH TRBV2
ASAWGGRELF TRBV12-5
SVERGGNEKLF TRBV29-1
SARFPNEAF TRBV20-1
SATGTPNI TRBV20-1
ASSQYYNSPLH TRBV5-3
ASRPPGSNGYT TRBV6-5
ASSQGFSGGADTQY TRBV14
ASSVGTGYTEAF TRBV9
ASSQVQANYGYT TRBV4-2
ASSPPGGAGANVLT TRBV18
ASSGSMEDTQY TRBV5-1
ASSLERRGYT TRBV7-9
ASSLDLYNEQF TRBV5-8
ASSATVSSYNSPLH TRBV6-1
ASSVGQGGFYEQY TRBV9
ASSLEGSGTDTQY TRBV7-8
ASSLEGTGWEKLF TRBV7-9
ASSWGRSTDTQY TRBV5-6
ASSEEGDTNEKLF TRBV2